A single sample gave rise to the 5 T cell receptor beta chains below, sequenced in a study of beta chain features in type 1 diabetes. Whole-study results and caveats: Among patients with Type 1 diabetes, TCRB CDR3s were moderately but significantly shorter in every one of the four CD4+ subsets.

Every bit of the isolated RNA underwent reverse transcription, so sequencing read expressed TCRB transcripts. TCRdb's copy holds only in-frame clones and misses some; the assay was immunoSEQ multiplex PCR. The sample shows approximately 270,000 clones, around 15% of them seen only once. No antigen is known for these receptors. Sequenced input: naive CD4+ T cells from blood. The source is a man aged 25-45 years with type 1 diabetes.

The rearrangement uses TRBV6-5 and TRBJ2-5; 12 positions match TRBD2. The ends lost 2 bases at V and 4 bases at J; junction bases unmatched: 5. CDR3 length: 16 amino acids. Germline V lookup: CDR1 MNHEY, CDR2 SVGAGI. CDR3 bases: TGTGCCAGCAGTTACCCTAGCGGGAGGGACGGAGAGACCCAGTACTTC. Translated, it gives CASSYPSGRDGETQYF.

The chain carries TRBV5-1 and TRBJ2-2, with 9 bases matching TRBD1. V lost 4 bases to trimming and J lost 2 bases; unmatched junction nucleotides: 3. The CDR3 runs 15 residues. Germline V lookup: CDR1 SGHRS, CDR2 YFSETQ. The CDR3 sequence: CASSPGQGNTGELFF. In DNA form, the CDR3 reads TGCGCCAGCAGCCCGGGACAGGGAAACACCGGGGAGCTGTTTTTT.

This clone was recorded a few times. The chain uses TRBV4-3 and TRBJ1-5; D might be TRBD1 (5 bases). Between the trimmed V and J ends, which lost 4 bases and 3 bases, there was a span of 10 bases. Per germline, CDR1 LGHNA and CDR2 YSLEER. The CDR3 consists of 14 residues. As DNA, the CDR3 is TGCGCCAGCAGCCCCGCGGGGGTCAATCAGCCCCAGCATTTT. This gives the protein CASSPAGVNQPQHF.

The table lists this clone with a few counts. The V call is TRBV5-4, the J call TRBJ2-7; TRBD2 agrees at 9 bases. CDR3 length equals 16 residues. V lost 4 bases, J lost 3 bases, and 11 bases stayed unmatched. The germline gives CDR1 SGHNT, CDR2 YYREEE (reference sequence). Here the CDR3 reads CASSLPASGNDYEQYF. CDR3 coding DNA: TGTGCCAGCAGCCTCCCGGCTAGCGGGAATGACTACGAGCAGTACTTC.

The table lists this clone with a few counts. The rearrangement joins TRBV6-1 to TRBJ2-7, with D possibly being TRBD1 (5 bases). CDR1 and CDR2 from the germline V gene are MNHNS and SASEGT. The CDR3 totals 13 residues. The ends were cut back, 1 base at V and 3 bases at J, with 7 bases in the middle. The CDR3 bases are TGTGCCAGCAGTGAAGAGGGGATCTACGAGCAGTACTTC. Translation gives CASSEEGIYEQYF.